The entry below describes one T cell receptor (beta chain). This clonotype has a count of ten or more. This receptor's antigen is unknown. Per-base qualities were not stored, and no clone one base away is much larger. Libraries came from 5' RACE. Reads for this sample came from an Illumina HiSeq 2500. A second PCR of about 7 to 12 cycles was performed with a sample-barcoded 5' primer and a J-beta primer mix. Each TCR beta cDNA molecule received a unique molecular identifier from a template-switch 5' adaptor carrying 12 random nucleotides. Each sample yielded at least 2.5 million CDR3-containing paired-end reads. First-strand cDNA synthesis was performed from all RNA using the Mint cDNA synthesis kit, with priming by a TRBC-specific oligonucleotide. All cDNA was treated with uracil-DNA glycosylase and then went through a first 18-cycle PCR with the universal primers M1SS and BC2_uni_R. Per the source publication's procedure: For normalization, 1 million high-quality reads, each with a distinct molecular identifier, were randomly selected from each sample. Instead of being binned into consensus sequences, reads with shared molecular identifiers were discarded. MiTCR, with a Q25 quality threshold and the strictest error-elimination algorithm, was used for CDR3 identification, clonotype clustering and error correction. Lower-bound total TCR beta diversity was estimated with a nonparametric unseen species model using Euler transformation. In-frame beta chains were kept once TCRdb had trimmed the public reads at Q25 with fastp and called clones with MiXCR. A single entry per CDR3 protein holds the most common genes and DNA from its merged rows. It is TCRdb's table, rather than the study itself, that gives the V and J calls and clone size. The sample profile shows hundreds of thousands of distinct CDR3 sequences; over 40% of them were found once. The ten largest clones take up roughly 14% of the sample.

These data are taken from a study of blood T cells in healthy people across ages (dated by TCRdb to about 2015). Turning to the overall study: In model experiments, template switching captured roughly one uniquely barcoded TCR beta cDNA molecule for every two T cells. The study measured age-related changes in TCR beta repertoire diversity using deep sequencing normalized with unique cDNA molecular identifiers. The donors were divided into four age groups: young (average 16 years), middle-aged (approximately 42), aged (62) and long-lived (roughly 82). To avoid experimental bias, donors of different ages were randomly spread across the sequencing lanes. Two additional independent replicas of 1 million unique cDNA reads from the same blood draw were analyzed for two donors (one aged 18 to 30 and one aged 80 or older). The research as a whole found: Estimates of total diversity based on one million sequenced T cells were considered lower bounds and underestimates. Observed TCR beta diversity per million T cells fell roughly linearly with age, and a significant reduction was already apparent by age around 39. The long-lived group showed more naive CD4+ T cells, fewer expanded clones and increased TCR diversity than the aged group, suggesting age selection. Because profiling used bulk unsorted PBMCs, naive and antigen-experienced compartments could not be compared conclusively. The percentage of naive T cells measured by flow cytometry correlated strongly with observed TCR beta diversity. The CMV infection status of donors was not known, potentially confounding age-related changes in expanded clonotypes.

The donors were some 39 Caucasian individuals from Russia, aged 6 to 90 years, who were systemically healthy. Each donor gave 9.5 to 10 milliliters of peripheral blood, drawn into EDTA-treated Vacutainer tubes. Ficoll-Paque density-gradient centrifugation was used to isolate PBMCs, with at least 7 million per sample. Total RNA was extracted from PBMCs with Trizol reagent, with at least 5 micrograms obtained per sample. Naive CD45RAhigh/CD27high T cell percentages were measured by flow cytometry on a PBMC aliquot from every donor. The sequenced sample consisted of blood. This TCR came from a woman of 80 years or more in good health.

The DNA sequence is as follows: TGCGCCAGCAGCGGCAAGGGGAACAATGAGCAGTTCTTC. This codes for CASSGKGNNEQFF. The rearranged chain carries TRBV5-1 and TRBJ2-1; a tentative D call is TRBD1 (5 bases match). The CDR3 runs 13 amino acids, cysteine and phenylalanine included. The read is trimmed to its CDR3 DNA, 39 bases read in frame from base 1. CDR1 and CDR2 were assigned from the germline V gene as SGHRS and YFSETQ. Trimming removed 4 bases from V and 5 bases from J, leaving 10 bases between the germline ends.